This TCR beta chain stems from a study of cytomegalovirus exposure and HLA in healthy donors. This clone has more than one count but fewer than ten. This CDR3 has 14 amino acids. The J segment lost 5 bases and the V segment lost 5 bases, leaving 6 bases of the junction unmatched. Germline values: CDR1 SGHVS, CDR2 FNYEAQ. The primer mix had 60 Vbeta and 13 Jbeta primers. Here immunoSEQ multiplex PCR was the method, and the copy in TCRdb shows in-frame clones only, minus some. Altogether approximately 180,000 clones are present, 60% to 80% being singletons, with the ten largest covering less than 8%. Unrecorded immune exposure was likely among donors, who were nominally healthy when sampled.

The sample was PBMCs. The chain joins TRBV7-6 to TRBJ1-1, with TRBD1 identical over 9 bases. The source of this sequence is a man aged 35-49 years in good health and CMV-seropositive. Here the CDR3 DNA reads TGTGCCAGCAGCCCGGGACAGGGTAGGACTGAAGCTTTCTTT. Protein: CASSPGQGRTEAFF.